The clone carrying this T cell receptor (beta chain) appeared once. Primed by a sample-barcoded 5' primer and a J-beta primer mix, a second PCR proceeded for about 7 to 11 cycles. Via MiXCR, TCRdb re-called the 5' RACE reads, giving one row per CDR3 protein. The profile shows some 890,000 distinct CDR3 sequences, 25% to 30% of them singletons. These data are taken from a study of blood T cells in healthy people across ages. Germline loops: CDR1 ENHRY, CDR2 SYGVKD. The CDR3 is 16 amino acids. Trimming removed 0 bases at V and 2 bases at J, with 11 bases between. These data also featured in a second study, about T cells of mothers and their children.

V usage is TRBV10-3 and J usage is TRBJ2-1; a possible D gene is TRBD2 (7 bases). Sequencing was done on a sample of blood. The receptor was isolated from a woman in her thirties or forties in good health. The CDR3 here is CAISESGGGAYNEQFF. CDR3 coding DNA: TGTGCCATCAGTGAGTCTGGAGGGGGGGCCTACAATGAGCAGTTCTTC.